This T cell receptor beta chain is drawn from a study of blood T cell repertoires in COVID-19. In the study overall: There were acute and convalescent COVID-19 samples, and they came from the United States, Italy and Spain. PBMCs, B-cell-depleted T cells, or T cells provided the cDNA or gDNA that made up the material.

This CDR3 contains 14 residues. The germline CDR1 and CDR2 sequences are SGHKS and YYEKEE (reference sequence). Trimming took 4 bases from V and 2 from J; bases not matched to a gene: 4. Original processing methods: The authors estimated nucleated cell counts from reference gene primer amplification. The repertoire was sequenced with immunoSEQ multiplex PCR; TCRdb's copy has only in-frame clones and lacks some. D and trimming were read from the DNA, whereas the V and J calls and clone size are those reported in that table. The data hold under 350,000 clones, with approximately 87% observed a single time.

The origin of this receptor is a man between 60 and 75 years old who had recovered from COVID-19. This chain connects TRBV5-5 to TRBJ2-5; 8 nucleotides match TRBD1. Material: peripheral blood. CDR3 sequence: CASSRTGLQETQYF. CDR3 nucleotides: TGTGCCAGCAGCCGGACAGGGCTGCAAGAGACCCAGTACTTC. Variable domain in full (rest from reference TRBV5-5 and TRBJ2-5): DAGVTQSPTHLIKTRGQQVTLRCSPISGHKSVSWYQQVLGQGPQFIFQYYEKEERGRGNFPDRFSARQFPNYSSELNVNALLLGDSALYLCASSRTGLQETQYFGPGTRLLVL.